This TCR beta chain appears in the sequencing data of a study of identical twins (dated by TCRdb to the mid-2010s). About the study as a whole: TCR alpha and beta repertoires from monozygotic twins, unrelated adults of various ages and cord blood were deep-sequenced to test whether fetal clonotypes persist. To rule out contamination, replicate twin experiments were performed at different times with different library preparation protocols.

Receptor libraries were prepared by 5' RACE. The run used an Illumina HiSeq 2000. A universal primer binding site was introduced by template switching, and a unique molecular identifier was present in the final cDNA, enabling accurate counting of TCR cDNA molecules. Specific primers in the conserved constant-segment region were used to synthesize first-strand cDNA for TCR alpha and beta chains. To control for contamination, each cDNA library was double barcoded with a SMART-Mk sample barcode plus Illumina barcodes. TruSeq adapter sequences and Illumina sample barcodes were added in two successive PCR steps. Sequencing of the TCR alpha and beta cDNA libraries was done on the Illumina HiSeq platform using custom primers. From the authors' description of their analysis: Unique molecular identifiers were extracted from raw reads with MiGEC, and CDR3 positions were determined with MiXCR. Recombination models were inferred per individual with the repgenHMM and IGoR tools using an EM algorithm. Shared clonotype analysis was performed with the tcR package in R, normalizing sharing by the product of cloneset sizes. To study raw recombination without the effects of thymic and clonal selection, out-of-frame nonproductive sequences were analyzed. TCRdb trimmed the raw reads at Q25, called clones with MiXCR and kept productive beta chains. Each entry is one CDR3 protein sequence, shown with its most common DNA and genes. The V and J calls were not made by the authors but by TCRdb's processing. This sample gives 450,000 to 500,000 distinct CDR3 sequences in total; more than 13% of them show up just once. More than 0.8% of the sample lies in the top ten.

All donors were healthy Caucasians. The twin cohort comprised three pairs of female monozygotic twins, all aged roughly 18 to 29 years. Positive isolation kits from Invitrogen were used to isolate the CD4+ and CD8+ T cell populations. In regard to this clonotype: The specificity of this receptor is unknown. Per-base qualities were not stored, and no clone one base away is much larger.

Summary of the overall study and its limitations: Invariant T cells such as MAIT and iNKT could partly confound zero-insertion analyses, although diverse VJ usage argued against such confounding for most clonotypes. Compared with coincidental sharing between unrelated individuals, an excess of low generation-probability sequences was observed among out-of-frame TCR alpha sequences shared between twins. The excess sharing between twins in beta out-of-frame sequences was weaker because fewer shared sequences reduced the signal-to-noise ratio. In monozygotic twins, out-of-frame TCR alpha sharing was systematically underestimated by recombination models, although the models agreed with sharing between unrelated individuals. Because the same donors could not be followed over many years, the conclusions depended on cross-sectional statistical analysis. Abundant cord blood beta clonotypes had fewer insertions, young adult naive repertoires showed a similar but weaker trend, and memory repertoires showed no such trend.

Unmatched junction bases come to 7, with V trimmed by 1 base and J by 5 bases. Inclusive of the bounding cysteine and phenylalanine, the CDR3 is 16 residues long. The entry retains the CDR3 DNA only, 48 bases that are in frame from base 1. The same sample was also studied in work on yellow fever vaccine responses in identical twins. Looking at the second paper: According to the authors, in identical twins the way T cells responded to vaccination appeared partly convergent and partly personalized. In the study, vaccine-responding T cell clones were precisely tracked in identical twins.

The material sequenced was CD4+ T cells sorted from blood. The receptor's source is a woman between 18 and 29 years old in good health. The rearranged segments are TRBV12-3 or TRBV12-4 and TRBJ2-5; a stretch of 10 junction bases matches TRBD1. The CDR3 here reads CASSLGQTGGFETQYF. The bases are TGTGCCAGCAGTTTAGGTCAGACAGGGGGCTTTGAGACCCAGTACTTC.